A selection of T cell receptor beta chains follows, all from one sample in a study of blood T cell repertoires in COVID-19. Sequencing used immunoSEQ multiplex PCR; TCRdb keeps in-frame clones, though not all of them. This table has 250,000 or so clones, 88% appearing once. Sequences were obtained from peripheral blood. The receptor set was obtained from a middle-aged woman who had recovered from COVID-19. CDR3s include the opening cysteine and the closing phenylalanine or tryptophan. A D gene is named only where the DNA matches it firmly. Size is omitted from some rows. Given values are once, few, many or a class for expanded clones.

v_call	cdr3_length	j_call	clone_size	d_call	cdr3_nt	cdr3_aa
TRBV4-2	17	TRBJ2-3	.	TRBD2	TGTGCCAGCAGCCAAGATAGGGGCGGGAGGGGCTCAGATACGCAGTATTTT	CASSQDRGGRGSDTQYF
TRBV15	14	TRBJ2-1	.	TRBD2	TGTGCCACCAAGGGGGTAGCGGGAGGCCAGGAGCAGTTCTTC	CATKGVAGGQEQFF
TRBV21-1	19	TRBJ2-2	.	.	TGTGCCAGCAGCCATGTGGAACTAGCGGTCCACGCGAACACCGGGGAGCTGTTTTTT	CASSHVELAVHANTGELFF
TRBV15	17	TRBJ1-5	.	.	TGTGCCACCAGCACCCTTGGGGGGGGAGCAGGCAATCAGCCCCAGCATTTT	CATSTLGGGAGNQPQHF
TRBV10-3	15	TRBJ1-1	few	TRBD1	TGTGCCATCAGTGAGAGGACAGGTCGAGGGGGTGAAGCTTTCTTT	CAISERTGRGGEAFF
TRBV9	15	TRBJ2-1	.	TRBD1	TGTGCCAGCAGCGTGACAGGGGATTCCTACAATGAGCAGTTCTTC	CASSVTGDSYNEQFF
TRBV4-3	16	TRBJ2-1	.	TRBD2	TGCGCCAGCAGCCAAGATGGGGCTAGCGGGGGGAATGAGCAGTTCTTC	CASSQDGASGGNEQFF
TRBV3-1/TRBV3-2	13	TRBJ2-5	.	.	TGTGCCAGCAGCACAGGTATCCAAGAGACCCAGTACTTC	CASSTGIQETQYF
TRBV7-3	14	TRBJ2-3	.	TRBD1	TGTGCCAGCAGCCGGACAGGGCGGACAGATACGCAGTATTTT	CASSRTGRTDTQYF
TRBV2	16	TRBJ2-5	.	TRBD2	TGTGCCAGCAGTGCCCCGGTCGGGAGGGGGGTCGAGACCCAGTACTTC	CASSAPVGRGVETQYF
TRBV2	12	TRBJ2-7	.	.	TGTGCCAGCAGTGAAGCGGGCGGGACAGAGTACTTC	CASSEAGGTEYF
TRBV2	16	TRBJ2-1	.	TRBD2	TGTGCCAGCAGTCTCGGTTCGGCGGGAGATGGGAATGAGCAGTTCTTC	CASSLGSAGDGNEQFF
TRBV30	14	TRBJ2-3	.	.	TGTGCCTGGAGAGGCGGAACTAGCACAGATACGCAGTATTTT	CAWRGGTSTDTQYF
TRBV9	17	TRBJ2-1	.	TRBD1	TGTGCCAGCAGCGCGGGACAGGGACGAGGCGTGGGCGGTGAGCAGTTCTTC	CASSAGQGRGVGGEQFF
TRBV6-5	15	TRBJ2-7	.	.	TGTGCCAGCACTTTGGCCGGACAGCCTAACTACGAGCAGTACTTC	CASTLAGQPNYEQYF
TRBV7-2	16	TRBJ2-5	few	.	TGTGCCAGCAGCCCCCGGACCCTAGCCGGCCAAGAGACCCAGTACTTC	CASSPRTLAGQETQYF
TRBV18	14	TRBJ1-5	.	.	TGTGCCAGCTCACCGACAGTGAGCAATCAGCCCCAGCATTTT	CASSPTVSNQPQHF
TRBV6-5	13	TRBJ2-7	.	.	TGTGCCAGCAATACCGGGTCCTCCTACGAGCAGTACTTC	CASNTGSSYEQYF
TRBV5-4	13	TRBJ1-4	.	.	TGTGCCAGCAGCTACCACGGGGGGGAAAAACTGTTTTTT	CASSYHGGEKLFF
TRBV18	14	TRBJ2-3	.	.	TGTGCCAGCTCACCAGTCGCGGGCACAGATACGCAGTATTTT	CASSPVAGTDTQYF
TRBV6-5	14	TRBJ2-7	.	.	TGTGCCAGCAGTTACTTAGGCGGATCCTACGAGCAGTACTTC	CASSYLGGSYEQYF
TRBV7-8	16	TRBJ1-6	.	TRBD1	TGTGCCAGCAGCTTATTGCGGGACAGGGATAATTCACCCCTCCACTTT	CASSLLRDRDNSPLHF
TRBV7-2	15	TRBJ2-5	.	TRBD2	TGTGCCAGCACCCAGCTGGCGGGAGGTGGGGAGACCCAGTACTTC	CASTQLAGGGETQYF
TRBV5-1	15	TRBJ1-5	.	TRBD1	TGCGCCAGCAGCTCGGGGACAGGTCCCTCCTGGCCCCAGCATTTT	CASSSGTGPSWPQHF
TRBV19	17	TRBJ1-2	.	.	TGTGCCAGTAGTATTGTGGGGGCCGGCAGAGCTAACTATGGCTACACCTTC	CASSIVGAGRANYGYTF
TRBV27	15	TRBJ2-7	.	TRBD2	TGTGCCAGCAGCAACGGACTAGCGGGAGTGTACGAGCAGTACTTC	CASSNGLAGVYEQYF
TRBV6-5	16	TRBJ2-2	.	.	TGTGCCAGCAGTTACTCCCCCACAGGGATGGGCGGGGAGCTGTTTTTT	CASSYSPTGMGGELFF
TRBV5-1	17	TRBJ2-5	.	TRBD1	TGCGCCAGCAGCTCAGACCCTTTTACCACAGGGGCAGAGACCCAGTACTTC	CASSSDPFTTGAETQYF
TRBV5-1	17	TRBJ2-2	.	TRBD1	TGCGCCAGCAGCTTGGGGACAGGGGGGACGAACACCGGGGAGCTGTTTTTT	CASSLGTGGTNTGELFF
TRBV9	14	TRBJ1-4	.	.	TGTGCCAGCAGCCCAAGGGGTGGAAGTGAAAAACTGTTTTTT	CASSPRGGSEKLFF
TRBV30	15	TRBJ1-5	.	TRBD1	TGTGCCTGGGACAGGGGCCCAACTAGCAATCAGCCCCAGCATTTT	CAWDRGPTSNQPQHF
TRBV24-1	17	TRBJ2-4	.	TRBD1	TGTGCCACCAGTGACCCCCCAGGGACAGGGGCCAAAAACATTCAGTACTTC	CATSDPPGTGAKNIQYF
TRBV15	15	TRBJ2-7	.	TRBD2	TGTGCCACCAGCAGAGACCCCCGGGGGGTCCACGAGCAGTACTTC	CATSRDPRGVHEQYF
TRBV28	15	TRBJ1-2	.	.	TGTGCCAGCAGTTTCGGGGGGTCTTTAGGGGATGGCTACACCTTC	CASSFGGSLGDGYTF
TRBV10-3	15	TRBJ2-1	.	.	TGTGCCATCAGTGACCCCGGCGAAGGGGAGGATGAGCAGTTCTTC	CAISDPGEGEDEQFF
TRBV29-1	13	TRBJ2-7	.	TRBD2	TGCAGCGTTGGGGGTCTAGCGGGAGCCGAGCAGTACTTC	CSVGGLAGAEQYF
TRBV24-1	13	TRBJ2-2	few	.	TGTGCCACCAGACGCACGGTCGGCGGGGAGCTGTTTTTT	CATRRTVGGELFF
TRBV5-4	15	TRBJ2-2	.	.	TGTGCCAGCAGCAGTCCATCAGGGAACACCGGGGAGCTGTTTTTT	CASSSPSGNTGELFF
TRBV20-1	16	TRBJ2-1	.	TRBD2	TGCAGTGCTAGTCCCCCGGCGGGAGGGCCCGGGGATGAGCAGTTCTTC	CSASPPAGGPGDEQFF
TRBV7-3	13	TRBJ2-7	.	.	TGTGCCAGCAGCCCGAGGGCGGGGCCCGAGCAGTACTTC	CASSPRAGPEQYF
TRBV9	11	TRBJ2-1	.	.	TGTGCCAGCAGCGTCCCCGGGATCCTGTTCTTC	CASSVPGILFF
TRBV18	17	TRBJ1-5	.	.	TGTGCCAGCTCATCCCCGGGATGGAGGGAGAGCAATCAGCCCCAGCATTTT	CASSSPGWRESNQPQHF
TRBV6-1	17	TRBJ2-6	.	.	TGTGCCAGCAGTGGCGGCCGGCCCAGCTCTGGGGCCAACGTCCTGACTTTC	CASSGGRPSSGANVLTF
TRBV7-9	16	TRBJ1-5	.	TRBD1	TGTGCCAGCAGCTGGGGGACAGGGAAGGGTATCCAGCCCCAGCATTTT	CASSWGTGKGIQPQHF
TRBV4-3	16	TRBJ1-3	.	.	TGCGCCAGCAGCCAAGACTCAAGAGGGTTTGGAAACACCATATATTTT	CASSQDSRGFGNTIYF
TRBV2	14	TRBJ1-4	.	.	TGTGCCAGCAGAGAACAGGGCCCCAGTGAAAAACTGTTTTTT	CASREQGPSEKLFF
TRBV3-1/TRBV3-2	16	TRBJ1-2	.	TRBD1	TGTGCCAGCAGCCAAGAGGGCCGGGACAGGAACTATGGCTACACCTTC	CASSQEGRDRNYGYTF
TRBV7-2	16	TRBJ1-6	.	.	TGTGCCAGCAGCGACTGGAAGGTGGCAGGGAATTCACCCCTCCACTTT	CASSDWKVAGNSPLHF